The 21 T cell receptor beta chains reported below all come from one sample, sequenced in a study of quantifying T cell responses using KT2 cells. Study-wide background: Reverse transcription used primers in the TCR alpha and beta constant regions.

Each cDNA got a UMI-containing oligo ligated at its 3' end. An equimolar mix of RC1.1 and RC1.2 primed the beta chain across TRBC1 and TRBC2. MiXCR was run by TCRdb on the UMI-ligation and nested PCR reads, yielding one entry per CDR3 protein. Among about 41,000 distinct CDR3 sequences listed, approximately 15% were seen once. Sequences were obtained from PBMCs spiked with cells of the T cell clone KT2. Receptors were obtained from a human donor.

There are many counts of this clonotype. The chain links TRBV20-1 to TRBJ2-7; 7 nucleotides align to TRBD2. The CDR3 sequence is 13 residues long. V dropped 1 base and J dropped 6; count of bases not matched to a gene: 6. Germline loops: CDR1 DFQATT, CDR2 SNEGSKA (reference sequence). The CDR3 sequence: CSARAGLGSEQYF. CDR3 bases: TGCAGTGCTAGAGCCGGACTAGGCAGCGAGCAGTACTTC.

This clonotype was seen at least ten times. The rearrangement uses TRBV7-6 and TRBJ2-3; D gene ambiguous. The germline V gene has CDR1 SGHVS and CDR2 FNYEAQ. The V and J ends lost 2 bases and 5 bases respectively, with 8 bases between them. The CDR3 is 13 amino acids. CDR3 nucleotides: TGTGCCAGCAGCTTATATGGCGAAGATACGCAGTATTTT. This codes for CASSLYGEDTQYF.

This clonotype appeared a few times. The rearrangement links TRBV6-2 or TRBV6-3 to TRBJ2-1; TRBD1 matches 10 bases. V lost 6 bases, J lost 7 bases, and 9 bases stayed unmatched. This CDR3 region has 15 residues. From germline, CDR1 is MNHEY and CDR2 SVGEGT. The CDR3 sequence: CASRPGTGAWNEQFF. The CDR3 coding sequence is TGTGCCAGCAGACCCGGGACAGGGGCATGGAATGAGCAGTTCTTC.

The chain carries TRBV4-3 and TRBJ2-3; 12 bases line up with TRBD2. Trimming cost V 0 bases and J 6 bases; bases outside gene matches: 10. The CDR3 sequence is 18 residues long. In germline, CDR1 is LGHNA, CDR2 YSLEER. The CDR3 is CASSQDRTSGTSRDTQYF. The CDR3 DNA sequence: TGCGCCAGCAGCCAAGATCGGACTAGCGGGACTTCCAGGGATACGCAGTATTTT.

This clonotype was seen at least ten times. V gene TRBV6-2 or TRBV6-3 combines with J gene TRBJ2-1; 7 bases agree with TRBD1. The V segment lost 6 bases and the J segment 3 bases; nucleotides outside the gene matches: 8. CDR3 length: 15 residues. The germline V gene has CDR1 MNHEY and CDR2 SVGEGT. The CDR3 spells CASSLGQADYNEQFF. The DNA of the CDR3 is TGTGCCAGCAGCCTCGGACAGGCTGACTACAATGAGCAGTTCTTC.

The V gene is TRBV29-1, the J gene TRBJ2-1; either TRBD1 or TRBD2 may supply D (5 bases each). The CDR3 covers 13 residues. The germline CDR1 and CDR2 sequences are SQVTM and ANQGSEA. V gave up 4 bases and J gave up 4 bases, with 11 bases separating them. The CDR3 sequence: CSVARGQYNEQFF. The CDR3 DNA reads TGCAGCGTTGCGAGGGGTCAATACAATGAGCAGTTCTTC.

There are a few counts of this clonotype. The chain is built from TRBV10-3 and TRBJ2-2; D gene unclear. Looked up from germline, CDR1 is ENHRY and CDR2 is SYGVKD. There are 14 residues in the CDR3. Deletions cut 8 bases from V and 6 bases from J, with 16 bases between. The CDR3 loop reads CAIPNTYRAGELFF. The CDR3 DNA follows: TGTGCCATCCCAAACACGTATCGAGCCGGGGAGCTGTTTTTT.

This clonotype showed up just a few times. The chain carries TRBV20-1 and TRBJ2-7; TRBD2 agrees at 11 bases. The CDR3 totals 12 residues. V gave up 3 bases and J gave up 9 bases; unmatched junction bases: 4. Germline V gene lookup returns CDR1 DFQATT and CDR2 SNEGSKA (reference sequence). The CDR3 protein is CSARTSGNRQYF. The CDR3 DNA reads TGCAGTGCTAGGACTAGCGGGAACCGGCAGTACTTC.

The chain joins TRBV2 to TRBJ2-5; D is unresolved. Trimming shortened V by 2 bases and J by 14 bases, and 15 bases separated the two germline ends. CDR3 length: 12 amino acids. Germline CDR1 reads SNHLY; CDR2 reads FYNNEI. The CDR3 sequence: CASSEIGPQVYF. CDR3 DNA: TGTGCCAGCAGTGAAATAGGACCTCAAGTCTACTTC.

This chain's CDR3 is CASSEGGGANVLTF. DNA for the CDR3: TGTGCCAGCAGTGAGGGGGGTGGGGCCAACGTCCTGACTTTC. The chain employs TRBV6-4 and TRBJ2-6, with a tentative D call TRBD2 (6 bases). There are 14 residues in the CDR3. Germline CDR1 MRHNA, CDR2 SNTAGT. The V end lost 3 bases, the J end lost 3 bases, and 6 bases lay between the germline ends.

At least ten counts were recorded for this clonotype. The rearrangement uses TRBV19 and TRBJ2-3, with TRBD2 identical over 8 bases. Trimming removed 5 bases from V and 6 bases from J; junction bases left unmatched: 10. Germline-derived CDR1 and CDR2 are LNHDA and SQIVND (reference sequence). The CDR3 sequence is 15 residues long. The CDR3 is CASSSIAGYNDTQYF. The CDR3 DNA is TGTGCCAGTAGTTCCATAGCGGGGTACAACGATACGCAGTATTTT.

The chain recombines TRBV4-1 with TRBJ2-1; 11 nucleotides match TRBD2. This CDR3 is built from 19 residues. V shed 3 bases and J 5 bases; nucleotides not matched to a gene: 15. The germline gives CDR1 MGHRA, CDR2 YSYEKL. CDR3 amino acids: CASSQRTSGSYPRDNEQFF. The CDR3 DNA follows: TGCGCCAGCAGCCAGCGAACTAGCGGGAGTTATCCCAGAGACAATGAGCAGTTCTTC.

A word on this clonotype: Germline is not matched at one junction end, which may reflect a read error. The rearrangement uses TRBV19 and TRBJ1-1, with a weak D call TRBD1 (6 bases). This CDR3 comprises 12 residues. Germline CDR1 is LNHDA and CDR2 is SQIVND (reference sequence). CDR3 coding DNA: TGTGCCAGTAGAACAGGGAACACTGAAGCTTACTTT. Translation gives CASRTGNTEAYF.

This clonotype was seen a handful of times. The rearrangement joins TRBV6-5 to TRBJ2-6; D gene unclear. V lost 4 bases, J lost 0 bases, and 13 bases lay in between. Germline V CDR1 and CDR2: MNHEY, SVGAGI. This CDR3 is built from 17 residues. CDR3 residues: CASSSSKPGSGANVLTF. The CDR3 DNA is TGTGCCAGCAGTTCTAGTAAACCAGGCTCTGGGGCCAACGTCCTGACTTTC.

This clonotype appeared a few times. The chain recombines TRBV5-6 with TRBJ1-1; 7 nucleotides match TRBD1. CDR1 is SGHDT, CDR2 YYEEEE, per germline. The CDR3 runs 13 residues. With 5 bases clipped from V and 5 bases from J, the junction kept 6 bases outside the gene matches. CDR3 nucleotide sequence: TGTGCCAGCAGTTGGGCAGGGGGGACTGAAGCTTTCTTT. It translates to CASSWAGGTEAFF.

There are a few counts of this clonotype. This chain connects TRBV4-3 to TRBJ1-1; no clear D. The CDR3 is 14 residues long. CDR1 is LGHNA, CDR2 YSLEER, per germline. With 0 bases removed from V and 1 base from J, the gap between germline ends came to 6 bases. CDR3: CASSQDFTNTEAFF. CDR3 DNA sequence: TGCGCCAGCAGCCAAGACTTTACGAACACTGAAGCTTTCTTT.

The V gene is TRBV5-5, the J gene TRBJ1-5; D gene ambiguous. Trimming took 6 bases from V and 4 from J, leaving 14 bases between them. There are 14 residues in the CDR3. Germline CDR1 and CDR2: SGHKS and YYEKEE (reference sequence). This CDR3 is CASIPYPGNQPQHF. The CDR3 region has the DNA TGTGCCAGCATCCCCTATCCAGGAAATCAGCCCCAGCATTTT.

This clonotype was observed at least ten times. This chain joins TRBV20-1 and TRBJ2-2; D might be TRBD2 (5 bases). This CDR3 spans 14 amino acids. Germline V gene data show CDR1 as DFQATT and CDR2 as SNEGSKA (reference sequence). V lost 5 bases, J lost 1 base, and 11 bases lay in between. The CDR3 DNA reads as TGCAGTGCTCCCATAGCGAGGAACACCGGGGAGCTGTTTTTT. Its translation is CSAPIARNTGELFF.

This CDR3 reads CASSLFGASTTYEQYF. CDR3 in DNA: TGTGCCAGCAGCTTATTCGGGGCCTCCACCACCTACGAGCAGTACTTC. This rearrangement joins TRBV7-2 to TRBJ2-7; D could derive from TRBD1 or TRBD2 (5 bases each). The CDR3 has 16 amino acids. CDR1 is SGHTA and CDR2 is FQGNSA in the germline V gene. V lost 2 bases and J lost 2, with 16 bases in between.

This clonotype was observed a few times. The J gene is TRBJ2-1, the V gene TRBV20-1; 7 bases fit TRBD2. The CDR3 is 15 residues long. The junction had 10 bases not matched to a gene; V was cut back by 6 bases and J by 2 bases. The V gene's germline CDR1 is DFQATT and CDR2 SNEGSKA (reference sequence). This CDR3 reads CSADDGAGAYNEQFF. CDR3 sequence (DNA): TGCAGTGCCGACGACGGGGCGGGAGCCTACAATGAGCAGTTCTTC.

This sequence joins TRBV2 and TRBJ1-4; weak D call: TRBD1 (6 bases). Trimming took off 11 bases at V and 10 bases at J, with 14 bases between the two ends. Germline CDR1 SNHLY, CDR2 FYNNEI. CDR3 size: 11 residues. The CDR3 loop is CAGGSGVKLFF. The CDR3 DNA is TGTGCCGGGGGATCAGGGGTAAAACTGTTTTTT.